Below, 27 T cell receptor beta chains from the same sample are listed, as sequenced in a study of T cell changes during pregnancy in multiple sclerosis (dated 2019 in TCRdb). Libraries were made using the immunoSEQ multiplex PCR assay. TCRdb re-hosts the immuneACCESS table, in-frame sequences only. Its copies lack some clones; in the studies checked, an unresolved V gene accounts for under half of them, and the cause for the rest is not known. This sample has 28,000 or so clones in its table, and roughly 88% of those were observed once. Less than 0.9% of the sample is in the top ten clones. This specimen consisted of CD4+ T cells from peripheral blood mononuclear cells, obtained in the first trimester of pregnancy. The origin of the receptors is a female donor in good health, enrolled as a control in a pregnancy study.

The V gene is TRBV5-6, the J gene TRBJ2-3; 10 nucleotides align to TRBD2. This CDR3 has 17 residues. Per germline, CDR1 SGHDT and CDR2 YYEEEE. J lost 1 base, V lost 0 bases, and 5 bases had no gene match. CDR3 coding DNA: TGTGCCAGCAGCTTGGGACTCACTAGCGGGGGCACAGATACGCAGTATTTT. Its translation: CASSLGLTSGGTDTQYF.

The rearrangement joins TRBV30 to TRBJ1-2; 10 bases agree with TRBD1. Germline CDR1 and CDR2: GTSNPN and SVGIG (reference sequence). The CDR3 has 11 amino acids. CDR3 bases: TGTGCTTTGAGGGACAGGGGAGGCTACACCTTC. Amino acids: CALRDRGGYTF.

The J gene is TRBJ2-3, the V gene TRBV9; D may be TRBD2 (5 bases). Between the trimmed V and J ends, which lost 0 bases and 0 bases, there was a span of 17 bases. Germline-derived CDR1 and CDR2 are SGDLS and YYNGEE. The CDR3 is made up of 18 amino acids. In DNA form, the CDR3 reads TGTGCCAGCAGCGTAGATGGTAGCGCGAGTTTTAGCACAGATACGCAGTATTTT. It specifies CASSVDGSASFSTDTQYF.

The rearrangement uses TRBV10-3 and TRBJ1-3; the D gene is possibly TRBD1 (5 bases). Trimming stripped 10 bases from V and 0 bases from J, with 16 bases between. The CDR3 runs 15 residues. Germline V lookup: CDR1 ENHRY, CDR2 SYGVKD. The CDR3 region is CATRTDTVSGNTIYF. Written as DNA, the CDR3 is TGTGCCACTAGGACGGACACCGTCTCTGGAAACACCATATATTTT.

The J gene is TRBJ1-1, the V gene TRBV7-2; D is undetermined. This CDR3 comprises 15 residues. Germline V lookup: CDR1 SGHTA, CDR2 FQGNSA. V lost 6 bases and J lost 4, with 18 bases in between. As DNA, the CDR3 is TGTGCCAGCAGTTCTCACGGTACGTTTGCCACTGAAGCTTTCTTT. Translated, it gives CASSSHGTFATEAFF.

The V gene is TRBV5-8, the J gene TRBJ1-6; D is undetermined. Trimming took 4 bases from V and 6 from J, leaving 8 bases between them. The CDR3 spans 13 residues. CDR1 and CDR2 (germline): SGHTS, YDEGEE. CDR3: CASSPKSNSPLHF. DNA for the CDR3: TGTGCCAGCAGCCCAAAATCTAATTCACCCCTCCACTTT.

This chain links TRBV7-9 with TRBJ1-4; D ambiguous. This CDR3 spans 13 amino acids. V was pared by 3 bases and J by 7 bases, with 9 bases between. CDR1 and CDR2 (germline): SEHNR, FQNEAQ (reference sequence). Written as DNA, the CDR3 is TGTGCCAGCAGCTTGTCTCGGAGTGAAAAACTGTTTTTT. Protein sequence: CASSLSRSEKLFF.

V usage is TRBV4-1 and J usage is TRBJ2-5; 10 bases are shared with TRBD2. This CDR3 comprises 16 residues. Germline V gene sequence: CDR1 MGHRA, CDR2 YSYEKL. V shed 0 bases, J shed 1 base, and the junction held 2 bases outside the gene matches. The chain's CDR3 is CASSQDVAGGQETQYF. DNA of the CDR3: TGCGCCAGCAGCCAAGATGTAGCGGGGGGCCAAGAGACCCAGTACTTC.

This chain links TRBV6-6 with TRBJ1-1; the D gene is possibly TRBD1 (6 bases). The CDR3 extends over 15 amino acids. CDR1 is MNHNY, CDR2 SVGAGI, per germline (reference sequence). Trimming removed 0 bases from V and 0 bases from J, with 8 bases in between. CDR3 DNA: TGTGCCAGCAGTTACTCTCAGGGGCTGAACACTGAAGCTTTCTTT. Protein: CASSYSQGLNTEAFF.

The chain is built from TRBV5-1 and TRBJ1-1; a weak D match, TRBD1 (5 bases). Trimming took off 0 bases at V and 1 base at J, with 10 bases between the two ends. Germline V CDR1 and CDR2: SGHRS, YFSETQ. This CDR3 has 15 amino acids. CDR3 in DNA: TGCGCCAGCAGCTTGGAACTAACAGGGAACACTGAAGCTTTCTTT. Amino acids: CASSLELTGNTEAFF.

This clone was picked up a small number of times. This chain connects TRBV5-4 to TRBJ1-1, with D possibly being TRBD1 (6 bases). Trimming removed 2 bases at V and 0 bases at J, with 11 bases between. Germline V CDR1 and CDR2: SGHNT, YYREEE (reference sequence). The CDR3 extends over 15 amino acids. CDR3 residues: CASSFPTGLNTEAFF. The DNA of the CDR3 is TGTGCCAGCAGCTTCCCGACAGGCCTGAACACTGAAGCTTTCTTT.

This clone was seen only a few times. The rearrangement links TRBV2 to TRBJ1-1; D ambiguous. The germline CDR1 and CDR2 sequences are SNHLY and FYNNEI. The ends were cut back, 1 base at V and 1 base at J, with 4 bases in the middle. This CDR3 region has 13 residues. CDR3 in DNA: TGTGCCAGCAGTGAAGAGAGGAACACTGAAGCTTTCTTT. Translated, it gives CASSEERNTEAFF.

The chain has TRBV19 and TRBJ1-1, with D possibly TRBD1 on 6 matching bases. With 3 bases removed from V and 1 base from J, the gap between germline ends came to 12 bases. The CDR3 is 15 amino acids. Per germline, CDR1 LNHDA and CDR2 SQIVND (reference sequence). The CDR3 is CASSIHRAGNTEAFF. CDR3 nucleotides: TGTGCCAGTAGTATTCACAGGGCGGGGAACACTGAAGCTTTCTTT.

This clone was detected a few times. V and J are TRBV4-1 and TRBJ2-5, with D possibly TRBD2 on 5 matching bases. Germline CDR1 MGHRA, CDR2 YSYEKL. The CDR3 is 13 residues long. The V end was cut by 3 bases, the J end by 5 bases, with 10 bases between. In DNA form, the CDR3 reads TGCGCCAGCAGCCACCCGGGAAAGGAGACCCAGTACTTC. It specifies CASSHPGKETQYF.

By its share, this clone is medium-sized (0.01 to 0.1%). V and J are TRBV5-4 and TRBJ1-2; 9 bases line up with TRBD1. Per the germline V gene, CDR1 is SGHNT and CDR2 is YYREEE (reference sequence). This CDR3 comprises 12 residues. V shed 4 bases, J shed 8 bases, and the junction held 3 bases outside the gene matches. The CDR3 region has the DNA TGTGCCAGCAGCCGGACAGGGGAAGGCTACACCTTC. This sequence encodes CASSRTGEGYTF.

This clone was observed a single time. This chain connects TRBV7-3 to TRBJ2-7, with 10 bases identical to TRBD1. V lost 6 bases to trimming and J lost 4 bases; unmatched junction nucleotides: 9. Germline CDR1 is SGHTA and CDR2 is FQGTGA. The CDR3 sequence is 15 residues long. The CDR3 DNA is TGTGCCAGCAGTTCCTCCGGGACAGGGGTTTACGAGCAGTACTTC. Its translation: CASSSSGTGVYEQYF.

This rearrangement joins TRBV7-2 to TRBJ2-5, with TRBD2 matching 7 bases. Germline assignment: CDR1 SGHTA and CDR2 FQGNSA. With 3 bases clipped from V and 2 bases from J, the junction kept 12 bases outside the gene matches. CDR3 length: 17 residues. The CDR3 loop is CASSLLAAQVRQETQYF. In DNA form, the CDR3 reads TGTGCCAGCAGCTTGCTAGCGGCCCAGGTGAGGCAAGAGACCCAGTACTTC.

The CDR3 bases are TGTGCCAGCAGCTTAGCCACAGGGGTATCCTACGAGCAGTACTTC. Its protein is CASSLATGVSYEQYF. The chain links TRBV7-2 to TRBJ2-7; 7 bases match TRBD1. Germline CDR1 reads SGHTA; CDR2 reads FQGNSA. The CDR3 loop spans 15 amino acids. The V segment lost 0 bases and the J segment 1 base; nucleotides outside the gene matches: 3.

This chain uses TRBV19 with TRBJ2-7; 10 bases are a match to TRBD2. Per the germline V gene, CDR1 is LNHDA and CDR2 is SQIVND (reference sequence). Germline trimming cut 6 bases from V and 0 bases from J; bases unmatched to any gene: 11. The CDR3 runs to 17 residues. CDR3: CASSRQRGGASSYEQYF. Here the CDR3 DNA reads TGTGCCAGTAGCCGCCAGCGGGGGGGCGCAAGCTCCTACGAGCAGTACTTC.

The rearrangement uses TRBV6-1 and TRBJ1-1, with D unclear. The germline gives CDR1 MNHNS, CDR2 SASEGT. This CDR3 is built from 15 residues. V dropped 1 base and J dropped 0 bases, with 9 bases sitting between them. CDR3 sequence reads: CASSEVGSLNTEAFF. Written as DNA, the CDR3 is TGTGCCAGCAGTGAAGTGGGCAGTTTGAACACTGAAGCTTTCTTT.

This chain uses TRBV5-4 with TRBJ1-6; 7 positions match TRBD1. The junction had 15 bases not matched to a gene; V was cut back by 6 bases and J by 9 bases. CDR3 length equals 16 residues. CDR1 is SGHNT and CDR2 is YYREEE in the germline V gene (reference sequence). CDR3 nucleotides: TGTGCCAGCAACAACGAGGTGGCCAGGGGGAGTTCACCCCTCCACTTT. Amino acids: CASNNEVARGSSPLHF. The full variable domain, with the rest looked up from reference TRBV5-4 and TRBJ1-6, is ETGVTQSPTHLIKTRGQQVTLRCSSQSGHNTVSWYQQALGQGPQFIFQYYREEENGRGNFPPRFSGLQFPNYSSELNVNALELDDSALYLCASNNEVARGSSPLHFGNGTRLTVT.

The gene calls are TRBV19 and TRBJ2-2; TRBD1 matches 10 bases. Trimming at V came to 5 bases and at J to 6 bases, leaving 9 bases not matched to a gene. Germline loops: CDR1 LNHDA, CDR2 SQIVND (reference sequence). The CDR3 totals 16 residues. The CDR3 loop is CASSPQTGGAPGELFF. Here the CDR3 DNA reads TGTGCCAGTAGTCCCCAGACAGGGGGCGCACCCGGGGAGCTGTTTTTT. Full variable domain (outside the CDR3, taken from reference TRBV19 and TRBJ2-2): DGGITQSPKYLFRKEGQNVTLSCEQNLNHDAMYWYRQDPGQGLRLIYYSQIVNDFQKGDIAEGYSVSREKKESFPLTVTSAQKNPTAFYLCASSPQTGGAPGELFFGEGSRLTVL.

This chain uses TRBV30 with TRBJ2-7, with 7 positions matching TRBD1. V lost 2 bases, J lost 2 bases, and 3 bases stayed unmatched. The CDR3 has 13 residues. Germline lookup yields CDR1 GTSNPN and CDR2 SVGIG (reference sequence). CDR3 DNA: TGTGCCTGGAGTCGGGACAGAGCCTACGAGCAGTACTTC. This translates into CAWSRDRAYEQYF.

The chain combines TRBV27 with TRBJ1-2, with 8 bases matching TRBD1. Germline CDR1 MNHEY, CDR2 SMNVEV (reference sequence). The CDR3 extends over 15 amino acids. Trimming removed 5 bases from V and 7 bases from J; junction bases left unmatched: 12. CDR3 protein: CASSPASGGRGGYTF. Written as DNA, the CDR3 is TGTGCCAGCAGTCCTGCCTCAGGGGGCAGAGGTGGCTACACCTTC.

This rearrangement joins TRBV11-3 to TRBJ2-3; possibly TRBD1 for D (5 bases). The CDR3 is 16 residues long. Trimming removed 1 base from V and 1 base from J, with 12 bases in between. CDR1 and CDR2 (germline): SGHNT, YENEEA. The CDR3 loop is CASSLVRGSRTDTQYF. DNA of the CDR3: TGTGCCAGCAGCTTAGTTAGGGGTTCTCGCACAGATACGCAGTATTTT.

The chain combines TRBV7-2 with TRBJ2-5; TRBD1 matches 7 bases. Germline assignment: CDR1 SGHTA and CDR2 FQGNSA. With V trimmed by 6 bases and J by 5 bases, 9 bases remained unmatched. This CDR3 comprises 14 residues. The CDR3: CASSSHRGPETQYF. DNA for the CDR3: TGTGCCAGCAGTTCTCACAGGGGCCCCGAGACCCAGTACTTC.

V is TRBV18 and J is TRBJ2-3; D remains unclear. The CDR3 length is 14 residues. CDR1 is KGHSH, CDR2 LQKENI, per germline. The germline V and J ends were trimmed by 1 base and 5 bases, with 10 bases remaining between them. CDR3: CASSPRANEDTQYF. The CDR3, as DNA: TGTGCCAGCTCACCACGAGCCAATGAAGATACGCAGTATTTT. The whole variable domain, remainder taken from reference TRBV18 and TRBJ2-3, is NAGVMQNPRHLVRRRGQEARLRCSPMKGHSHVYWYRQLPEEGLKFMVYLQKENIIDESGMPKERFSAEFPKEGPSILRIQQVVRGDSAAYFCASSPRANEDTQYFGPGTRLTVL.